The entry that follows covers one TCR beta chain sequence. These data are taken from a study of shared T cell receptors in the human thymus. Deletions cut 3 bases from V and 0 bases from J, with 8 bases between. The CDR3 is made up of 15 amino acids. Germline CDR1 reads LNHDA; CDR2 reads SQIVND (reference sequence). Data came from immunoSEQ multiplex PCR; TCRdb stores just in-frame clones and leaves some out. The sample yields some 700,000 clones, 75% to 90% seen once. The data also belong to a second study, concerning human thymus T cells. From that study: Thymic resections from corrective heart surgery supplied the tissue. Thymic and blood repertoires seemed to show skewed V and J gene use. As related research reported, thymic repertoires overlapped highly among unrelated individuals.

Sequenced sample: thymocytes. The chain combines TRBV19 with TRBJ1-4, with D uncertain. The clonotype comes from a girl under three years old with a congenital heart defect. The DNA for the CDR3 is TGTGCCAGTAGTATTGTTGGAGCAACTAATGAAAAACTGTTTTTT. Its protein product is CASSIVGATNEKLFF.